This T cell receptor (beta chain) stems from a study of cytomegalovirus exposure and HLA in healthy donors. Study-wide points: A later analysis found first-cohort TCR clusters tended to co-occur in the 120 validation repertoires. Overall, roughly 150 TCR beta chains were annotated as cytomegalovirus-associated. Rare sequences made up most TCRs, while some public TCRs were found in many donors.

This CDR3 has 13 residues. Germline lookup yields CDR1 SGHRS and CDR2 YFSETQ. Trimming removed 7 bases from V and 8 bases from J, with 13 bases in between. Points on this clone: The antigen remains unidentified.

The donors were part of the validation cohort of more than 90 subjects. That cohort was separate from the first cohort, which comprised 500 to 850 subjects. Only in-frame clones appear in the TCRdb table, and some are missing; sequencing was by immunoSEQ multiplex PCR. The sample records roughly 200,000 clones, roughly 81% being singletons. The sample consisted of PBMCs. This chain uses TRBV5-1 with TRBJ1-6; no clear D. The receptor was isolated from a woman in her 30s in good health and CMV-seronegative. CDR3 loop: CASARKEDSPLHF. Written as DNA, the CDR3 is TGCGCCAGCGCCCGAAAGGAGGATTCACCCCTCCACTTT.